The table lists the clone carrying this TCR beta chain with a count of one. This entry is derived from a study of blood T cell repertoires in COVID-19. Germline loops: CDR1 SEHNR, CDR2 FQNEAQ (reference sequence). This CDR3 has 15 residues. With V trimmed by 5 bases and J by 8 bases, 11 bases remained unmatched. Seattle enrolled patients during active infection and tracked them longitudinally. The protocol was immunoSEQ multiplex PCR, while the TCRdb copy is restricted to in-frame clones and leaves out a portion. Here the sample spans a few hundred thousand clones, around 91% being singletons. This sequence joins TRBV7-9 and TRBJ1-2; TRBD1 matches 10 bases. The TCR originated in a woman in her thirties or forties with COVID-19, enrolled during active disease. Sequencing was done on a sample of peripheral blood. CDR3 bases: TGTGCCAGCAGCCCCCACGGGACAGGGGTTGGCGGCTACACCTTC. This translates into CASSPHGTGVGGYTF. Based on the CDR3 plus reference TRBV7-9 and TRBJ1-2, the full variable domain is DTGVSQNPRHKITKRGQNVTFRCDPISEHNRLYWYRQTLGQGPEFLTYFQNEAQLEKSRLLSDRFSAERPKGSFSTLEIQRTEQGDSAMYLCASSPHGTGVGGYTFGSGTRLTVV.